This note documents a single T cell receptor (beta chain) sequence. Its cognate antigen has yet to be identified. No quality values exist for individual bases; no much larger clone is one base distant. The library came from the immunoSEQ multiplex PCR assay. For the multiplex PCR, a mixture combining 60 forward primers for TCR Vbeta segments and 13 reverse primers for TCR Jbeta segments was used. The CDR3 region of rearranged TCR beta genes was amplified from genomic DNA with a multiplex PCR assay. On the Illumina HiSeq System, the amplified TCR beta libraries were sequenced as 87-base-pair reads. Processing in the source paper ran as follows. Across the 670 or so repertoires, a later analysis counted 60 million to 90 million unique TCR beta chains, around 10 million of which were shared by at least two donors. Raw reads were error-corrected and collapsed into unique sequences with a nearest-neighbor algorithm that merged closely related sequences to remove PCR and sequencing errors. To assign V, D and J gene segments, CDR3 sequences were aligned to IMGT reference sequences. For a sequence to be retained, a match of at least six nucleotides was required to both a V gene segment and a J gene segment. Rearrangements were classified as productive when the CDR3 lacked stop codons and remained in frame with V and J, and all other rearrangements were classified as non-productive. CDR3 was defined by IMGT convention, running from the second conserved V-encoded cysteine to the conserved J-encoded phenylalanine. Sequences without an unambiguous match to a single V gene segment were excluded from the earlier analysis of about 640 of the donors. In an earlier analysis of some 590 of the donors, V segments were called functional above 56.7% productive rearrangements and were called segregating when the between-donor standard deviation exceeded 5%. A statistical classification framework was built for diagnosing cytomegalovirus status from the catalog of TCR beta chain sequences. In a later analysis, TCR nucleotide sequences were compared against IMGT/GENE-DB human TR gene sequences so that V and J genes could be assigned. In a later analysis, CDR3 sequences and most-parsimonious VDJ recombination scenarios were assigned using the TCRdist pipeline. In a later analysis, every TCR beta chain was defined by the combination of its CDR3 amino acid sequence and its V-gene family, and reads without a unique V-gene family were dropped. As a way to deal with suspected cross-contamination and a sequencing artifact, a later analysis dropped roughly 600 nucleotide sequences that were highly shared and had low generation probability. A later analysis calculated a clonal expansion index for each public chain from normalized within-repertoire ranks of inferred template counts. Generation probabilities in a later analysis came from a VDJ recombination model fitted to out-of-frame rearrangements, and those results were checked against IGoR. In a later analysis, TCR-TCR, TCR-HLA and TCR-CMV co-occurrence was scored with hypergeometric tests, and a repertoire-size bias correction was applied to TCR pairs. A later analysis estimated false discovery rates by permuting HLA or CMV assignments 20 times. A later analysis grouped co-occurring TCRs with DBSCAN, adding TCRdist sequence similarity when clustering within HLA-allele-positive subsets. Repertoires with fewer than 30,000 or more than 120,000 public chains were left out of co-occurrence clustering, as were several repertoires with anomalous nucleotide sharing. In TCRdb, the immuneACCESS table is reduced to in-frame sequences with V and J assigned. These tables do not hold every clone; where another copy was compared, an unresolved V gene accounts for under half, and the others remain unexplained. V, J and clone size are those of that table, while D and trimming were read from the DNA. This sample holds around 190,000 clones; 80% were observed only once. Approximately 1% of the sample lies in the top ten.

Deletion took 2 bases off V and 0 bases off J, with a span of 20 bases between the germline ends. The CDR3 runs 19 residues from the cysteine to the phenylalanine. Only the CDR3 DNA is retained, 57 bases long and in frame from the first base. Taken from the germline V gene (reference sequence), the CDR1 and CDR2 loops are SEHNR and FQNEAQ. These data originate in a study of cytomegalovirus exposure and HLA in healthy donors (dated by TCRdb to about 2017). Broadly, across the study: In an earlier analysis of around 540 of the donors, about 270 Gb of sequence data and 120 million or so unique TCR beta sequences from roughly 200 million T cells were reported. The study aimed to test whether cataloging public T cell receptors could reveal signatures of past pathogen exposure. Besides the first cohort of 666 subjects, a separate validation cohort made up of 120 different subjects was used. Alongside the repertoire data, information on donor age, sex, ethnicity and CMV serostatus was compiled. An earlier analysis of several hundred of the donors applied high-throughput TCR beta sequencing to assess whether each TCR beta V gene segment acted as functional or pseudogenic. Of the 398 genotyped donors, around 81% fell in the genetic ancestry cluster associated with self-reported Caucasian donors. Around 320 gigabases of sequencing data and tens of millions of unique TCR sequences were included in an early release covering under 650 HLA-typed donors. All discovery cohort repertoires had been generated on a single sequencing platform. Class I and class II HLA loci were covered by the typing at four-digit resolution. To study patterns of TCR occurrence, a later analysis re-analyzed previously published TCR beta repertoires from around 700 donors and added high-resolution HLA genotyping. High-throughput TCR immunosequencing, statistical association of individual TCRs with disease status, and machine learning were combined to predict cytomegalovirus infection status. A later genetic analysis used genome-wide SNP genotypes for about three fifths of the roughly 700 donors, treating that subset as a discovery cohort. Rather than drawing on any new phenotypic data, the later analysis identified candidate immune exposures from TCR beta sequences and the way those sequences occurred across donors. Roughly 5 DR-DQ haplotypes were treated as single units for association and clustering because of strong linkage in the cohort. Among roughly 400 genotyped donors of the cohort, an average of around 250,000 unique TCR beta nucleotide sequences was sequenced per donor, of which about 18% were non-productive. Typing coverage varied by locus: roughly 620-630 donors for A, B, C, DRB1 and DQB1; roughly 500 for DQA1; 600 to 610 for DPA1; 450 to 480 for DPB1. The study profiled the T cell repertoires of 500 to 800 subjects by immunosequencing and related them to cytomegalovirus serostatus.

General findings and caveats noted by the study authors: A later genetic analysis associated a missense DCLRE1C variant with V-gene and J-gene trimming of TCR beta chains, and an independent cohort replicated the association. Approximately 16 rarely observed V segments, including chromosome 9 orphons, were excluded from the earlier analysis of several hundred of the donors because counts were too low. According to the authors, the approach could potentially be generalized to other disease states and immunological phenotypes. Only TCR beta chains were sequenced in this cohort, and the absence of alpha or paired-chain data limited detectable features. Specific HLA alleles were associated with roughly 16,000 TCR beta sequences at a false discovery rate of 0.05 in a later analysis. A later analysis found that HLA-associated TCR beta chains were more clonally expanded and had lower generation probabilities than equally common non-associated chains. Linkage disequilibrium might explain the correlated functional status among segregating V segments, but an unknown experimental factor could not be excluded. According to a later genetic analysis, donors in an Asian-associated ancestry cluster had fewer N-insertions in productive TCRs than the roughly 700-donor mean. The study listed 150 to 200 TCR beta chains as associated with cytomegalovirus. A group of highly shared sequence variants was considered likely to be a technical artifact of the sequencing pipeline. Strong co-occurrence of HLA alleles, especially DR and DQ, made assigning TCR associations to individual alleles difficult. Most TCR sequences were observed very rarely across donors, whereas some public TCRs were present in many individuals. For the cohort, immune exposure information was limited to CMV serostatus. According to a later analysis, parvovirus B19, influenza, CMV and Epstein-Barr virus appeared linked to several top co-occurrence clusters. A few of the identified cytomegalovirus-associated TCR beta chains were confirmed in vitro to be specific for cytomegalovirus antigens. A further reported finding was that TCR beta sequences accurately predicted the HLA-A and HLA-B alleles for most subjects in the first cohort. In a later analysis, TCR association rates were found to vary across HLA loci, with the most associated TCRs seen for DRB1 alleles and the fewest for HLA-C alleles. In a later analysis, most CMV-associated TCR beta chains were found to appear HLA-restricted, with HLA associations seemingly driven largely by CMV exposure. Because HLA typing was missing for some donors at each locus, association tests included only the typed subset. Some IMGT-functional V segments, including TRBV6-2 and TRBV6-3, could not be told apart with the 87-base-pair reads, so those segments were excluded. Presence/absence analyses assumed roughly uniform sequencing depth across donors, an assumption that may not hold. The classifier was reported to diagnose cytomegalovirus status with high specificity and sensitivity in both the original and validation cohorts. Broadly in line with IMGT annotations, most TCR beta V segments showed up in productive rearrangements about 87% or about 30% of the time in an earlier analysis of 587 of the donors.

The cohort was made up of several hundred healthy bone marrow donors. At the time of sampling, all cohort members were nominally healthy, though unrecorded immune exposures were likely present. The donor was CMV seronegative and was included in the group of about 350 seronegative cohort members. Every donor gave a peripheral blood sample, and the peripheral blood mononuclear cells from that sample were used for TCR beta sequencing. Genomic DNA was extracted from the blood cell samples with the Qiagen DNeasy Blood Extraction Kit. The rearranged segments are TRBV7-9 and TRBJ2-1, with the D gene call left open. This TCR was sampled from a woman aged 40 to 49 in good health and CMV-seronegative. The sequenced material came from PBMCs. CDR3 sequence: CASSLIGITGRDSYNEQFF. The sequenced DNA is TGTGCCAGCAGCTTAATTGGTATAACGGGTCGCGACTCCTACAATGAGCAGTTCTTC.